These T cell receptor beta chains were read from a single sample in a study of a mutant IDH1 vaccine in newly diagnosed glioma. Their recognized antigens are unknown. Assay: immunoSEQ multiplex PCR; the TCRdb copy retains only in-frame clones and omits some. The sample holds some 58,000 clones, 75% to 85% seen once. This sample comprised PBMCs, obtained from a glioma patient whose treatment included an IDH1 peptide vaccine. Receptors originate from a man aged 35 to 55 with glioma. Each CDR3 is given with its conserved first and last residue. D genes are given only for firm matches. Some rows mark clone size as missing; the rest say once, few, many or name a class of expanded clone.

d_gene	abundance	j_gene	v_gene	CDR3nt	CDR3aa
-	-	TRBJ2-7	TRBV29-1	TGCAGCGTTGAAGATCGGGAAGACGAGCAGTACTTC	CSVEDREDEQYF
TRBD2	-	TRBJ2-3	TRBV7-2	TGTGCCAGCAGCCAATCAGCGGGGGGGCCACGAGATACGCAGTATTTT	CASSQSAGGPRDTQYF
TRBD2	-	TRBJ2-3	TRBV7-2	TGTGCCAGCAGCTTAATAAGGAGGGAGCGGGGACCCCGGGATACGCAGTATTTT	CASSLIRRERGPRDTQYF
-	-	TRBJ2-2	TRBV5-1	TGCGCCAGCATGCAGGAAAGGGAGCTGTTTTTT	CASMQERELFF
-	-	TRBJ2-7	TRBV11-2	TGTGCCAGCAGCTTAGTTGGGGTCCTCGAGGAGCAGTACTTC	CASSLVGVLEEQYF
-	-	TRBJ2-3	TRBV6-5	TGTGCCAAACCCTCCGGGACCCGCCTTCCAGATACGCAGTATTTT	CAKPSGTRLPDTQYF
-	-	TRBJ2-5	TRBV6-1	TGTGCCAGCAGTGAAGGGGGGGCGCAAGAGACCCAGTACTTC	CASSEGGAQETQYF
-	-	TRBJ1-4	TRBV10-3	TGTGCCATCAGTCCCGATGTTGGGACTAATGAAAAACTGTTTTTT	CAISPDVGTNEKLFF
-	-	TRBJ2-5	TRBV27	TGTGCCAGCAGTCCTACTAGGTGGGAGACCCAGTACTTC	CASSPTRWETQYF
TRBD2	-	TRBJ2-5	TRBV4-3	TGCGCCAGCAGCCAAGATTGGGGAGGGTCAGAGACCCAGTACTTC	CASSQDWGGSETQYF
-	-	TRBJ2-3	TRBV19	TGTGCCAGTAGTGTGACGGACCTAAAGGCGCAGTATTTT	CASSVTDLKAQYF
TRBD1	-	TRBJ1-6	TRBV9	TGTGCCAGCAGCCCATCCGGGCAGGGGGATTCACCCCTCCACTTT	CASSPSGQGDSPLHF
-	once	TRBJ2-3	TRBV19	TGTGCCAGTAGTGCCCAACCCAGAACGGATACGCAGTATTTT	CASSAQPRTDTQYF
-	once	TRBJ2-2	TRBV7-8	TGTGCCAGCAGCTTAGCGGGCAACACCGGGGAGCTGTTTTTT	CASSLAGNTGELFF
TRBD1	-	TRBJ1-4	TRBV4-1	TGCGCCAGCAGCCAAGGACAGGGGATGGCTAATGAAAAACTGTTTTTT	CASSQGQGMANEKLFF
-	-	TRBJ1-5	TRBV7-9	TGTGCCAGCAGCTTAGACACAGGGAGCAATCAGCCCCAGCATTTT	CASSLDTGSNQPQHF
-	-	TRBJ2-6	TRBV7-2	TGTGCCAGCAGCTCCCAGAGGGGGTCTGGGGCCAACGTCCTGACTTTC	CASSSQRGSGANVLTF
TRBD1	-	TRBJ2-7	TRBV6-4	TGTGCCAGCAGTGCCGAGACAGGGGCCTACGAGCAGTACTTC	CASSAETGAYEQYF
TRBD2	-	TRBJ2-7	TRBV7-2	TGTGCCAGCAGCTTAGGAAGCCCACTACTAGCGGGGGGCCCCTACGAGCAGTACTTC	CASSLGSPLLAGGPYEQYF
-	-	TRBJ2-7	TRBV2	TGTGCCAGCAGTGAAGCGAACATTCCCTCCTACGAGCAGTACTTC	CASSEANIPSYEQYF
TRBD1	-	TRBJ1-2	TRBV18	TGTGCCAGCTCACCGAAGGGACAGGCTCTCTATGGCTACACCTTC	CASSPKGQALYGYTF
-	-	TRBJ1-2	TRBV28	TGTGCCAGCAGTCCAATCCGTAAGGGACTCTCCTATGGCTACACCTTC	CASSPIRKGLSYGYTF
-	-	TRBJ1-2	TRBV29-1	TGCAGCGTCGCAAGGAGAGGGGGAAAAAATGGCTACACCTTC	CSVARRGGKNGYTF
-	-	TRBJ2-7	TRBV5-5	TGTGCCAGCAGCTTGTTGGGGGTCTCCTACGAGCAGTACTTC	CASSLLGVSYEQYF
-	-	TRBJ2-7	TRBV5-1	TGCGCCAGCAGCCTGGTAGGACGACGGACGCACGAGCAGTACTTC	CASSLVGRRTHEQYF
-	-	TRBJ1-2	TRBV7-2	TGTGCCAGCAGCTTGACTACCTATGGCTACACCTTC	CASSLTTYGYTF
TRBD1	-	TRBJ2-2	TRBV4-1	TGCGCCAGCAGCCAGTCCGACAGGGGGCTAAAGCGGGGGGAGCTGTTTTTT	CASSQSDRGLKRGELFF
-	few	TRBJ2-3	TRBV20-1	TGCAGTGTCCGGGACATACCACACCTTTTT	CSVRDIPHLF
-	-	TRBJ1-1	TRBV2	TGTGCCAGCAGCGGGAATCCAAACACTGAAGCTTTCTTT	CASSGNPNTEAFF
-	-	TRBJ2-5	TRBV7-7	TGTGCTAGCAGCCCCCAGGGGCTTAGTTGGGAGACCCAGTACTTC	CASSPQGLSWETQYF
-	-	TRBJ1-3	TRBV2	TGTGCCAGCAGTGACCAGGTATCTGGAAACACCATATATTTT	CASSDQVSGNTIYF
-	-	TRBJ2-5	TRBV5-6	TGTGCCAGCAGCTTGGAGGGACGTGAGACCCAGTACTTC	CASSLEGRETQYF
-	-	TRBJ2-3	TRBV18	TGTGCCAGCTCACCCCTGGACCCCTTAATGCGGGTTACGCAGTATTTT	CASSPLDPLMRVTQYF